The 26 T cell receptor beta chains below all came from one sample that was sequenced in a study of T cells in Graves' hyperthyroidism and ophthalmopathy. Amplification of TCR beta CDR3 regions was performed using RNA transcripts as template. HTBI primers were employed in a first-round RT-PCR of the TCR CDR3. TCRdb recomputed calls from the multiplex PCR reads with MiXCR, one row per CDR3 protein. Among hundreds of thousands of distinct CDR3 sequences listed, about 17% were seen once. Material for sequencing was blood. These receptor sequences come from a woman between 18 and 30 years old with Graves' ophthalmopathy.

In this sample, this clonotype turned up many times. V and J are TRBV5-1 and TRBJ2-3; TRBD1 agrees at 7 bases. V lost 1 base to trimming and J lost 1 base; unmatched junction nucleotides: 3. The CDR3 covers 15 residues. Germline CDR1 SGHRS, CDR2 YFSETQ. In DNA, the CDR3 is TGCGCCAGCAGCTTGCTTGGACAGGGCACAGATACGCAGTATTTT. Its translation: CASSLLGQGTDTQYF.

In this sample, this clonotype turned up many times. The CDR3 nucleotides are TGTGCCAGCAGGTCCGGGACAGGTAACGAGCAGTTCTTC. Protein product: CASRSGTGNEQFF. The chain joins TRBV7-9 to TRBJ2-1, with TRBD1 matching over 8 bases. J gave up 10 bases and V 6 bases, and 8 bases lay outside the gene matches. Germline CDR1 reads SEHNR; CDR2 reads FQNEAQ (reference sequence). The CDR3 runs to 13 residues.

In this sample, this clonotype turned up many times. This sequence joins TRBV6-1 and TRBJ2-1; 7 positions agree with TRBD1. There are 15 residues in the CDR3. Looked up from germline, CDR1 is MNHNS and CDR2 is SASEGT. J lost 4 bases, V lost 7 bases, and 10 bases had no gene match. The CDR3 here is CASTQGAGGYNEQFF. The CDR3 coding sequence is TGTGCCAGCACCCAAGGGGCAGGGGGTTACAATGAGCAGTTCTTC.

The rearrangement links TRBV20-1 to TRBJ2-2, with TRBD2 identical over 9 bases. The CDR3 extends over 15 amino acids. Losses at the gene ends were 3 bases for V and 5 bases for J; bases not matched to a gene: 7. The V gene's germline CDR1 is DFQATT and CDR2 SNEGSKA (reference sequence). CDR3 DNA sequence: TGCAGTGCTAGTGGCGGGGGGGCTTGGACCGGGGAGCTGTTTTTT. Its protein is CSASGGGAWTGELFF.

This clonotype was seen repeatedly, ten times or more. The rearrangement links TRBV6-2 or TRBV6-3 to TRBJ1-2; the D gene is possibly TRBD1 (5 bases). CDR1 and CDR2 (germline): MNHEY, SVGEGT. The CDR3 loop spans 18 amino acids. Trimming took off 6 bases at V and 1 base at J, with 24 bases between the two ends. The chain's CDR3 is CASSPRGLAPLLNYGYTF. For the CDR3, the DNA is TGTGCCAGCAGCCCTAGGGGTTTGGCCCCACTTCTTAACTATGGCTACACCTTC.

The chain has TRBV7-3 and TRBJ1-1, with D possibly being TRBD1 (5 bases). The V end lost 5 bases, the J end lost 10 bases, and 17 bases lay between the germline ends. Germline assignment: CDR1 SGHTA and CDR2 FQGTGA. The CDR3 sequence is 13 residues long. In DNA, the CDR3 is TGTGCCAGCAGCCCCCAAACAAACGGGGCAGCTTTCTTT. This translates into CASSPQTNGAAFF.

This clonotype was detected ten times or more. The chain couples TRBV7-8 to TRBJ2-3; no reliable D call. Germline CDR1 reads SGHVS; CDR2 reads FQNEAQ. The V end lost 5 bases, the J end lost 1 base, and 7 bases lay between the germline ends. The CDR3 runs 13 residues. Here the CDR3 reads CASSPLGTDTQYF. The CDR3 DNA reads TGTGCCAGCAGCCCCCTCGGCACAGATACGCAGTATTTT.

Many counts were recorded for this clonotype. In DNA, the CDR3 is TGTGCCAGCAGCTCCGGCGGGGAAAGCTCCTACAATGAGCAGTTCTTC. Protein: CASSSGGESSYNEQFF. The chain combines TRBV11-2 with TRBJ2-1, with a possible D match to TRBD2 (6 bases). This CDR3 has 16 residues. V was trimmed by 4 bases and J by 0 bases, leaving 13 bases between them. Looked up from germline, CDR1 is SGHAT and CDR2 is FQNNGV.

At least ten counts were recorded for this clonotype. This chain connects TRBV2 to TRBJ2-7; D remains unclear. The CDR3 is made up of 10 amino acids. Trimming took 5 bases from V and 3 from J, leaving 2 bases between them. From germline, CDR1 is SNHLY and CDR2 FYNNEI. CDR3: CASSNYEQYF. The CDR3 DNA reads TGTGCCAGCAGTAACTACGAGCAGTACTTC. Full variable domain (outside the CDR3, taken from reference TRBV2 and TRBJ2-7): EPEVTQTPSHQVTQMGQEVILRCVPISNHLYFYWYRQILGQKVEFLVSFYNNEISEKSEIFDDQFSVERPDGSNFTLKIRSTKLEDSAMYFCASSNYEQYFGPGTRLTVT.

This clonotype was seen repeatedly, ten times or more. The junction does not match germline at one end; this may be a read error. The rearrangement links TRBV6-1 to TRBJ2-1, with 7 bases identical to TRBD1. This CDR3 is built from 14 residues. Germline V gene sequence: CDR1 MNHNS, CDR2 SASEGT. The CDR3 loop reads CAGSWQGQNNEQFF. The CDR3 DNA is TGTGCCGGCAGTTGGCAGGGACAGAACAATGAGCAGTTCTTC.

This clonotype was detected ten times or more. The rearrangement joins TRBV3-1 to TRBJ2-4; D could derive from TRBD1 or TRBD2 (6 bases each). V lost 4 bases and J 8 bases, leaving 21 bases between the germline ends. Germline values: CDR1 LGHDT, CDR2 YNNKEL (reference sequence). This CDR3 has 16 amino acids. CDR3 region: CASSPRSGAPGDIQYF. DNA of the CDR3: TGTGCCAGCAGCCCCAGATCGGGGGCGCCGGGGGACATTCAGTACTTC.

This clonotype was recorded at least ten times. The chain recombines TRBV20-1 with TRBJ2-5, with a weak D call TRBD1 (7 bases). CDR3 length: 13 amino acids. Trimming shortened V by 3 bases and J by 4 bases, and 12 bases separated the two germline ends. Germline V gives CDR1 DFQATT, CDR2 SNEGSKA (reference sequence). This CDR3 is CSASQGGGETQYF. The DNA of the CDR3 is TGCAGTGCTAGCCAGGGGGGCGGAGAGACCCAGTACTTC.

The rearrangement joins TRBV7-2 to TRBJ2-5; D tentatively fits TRBD1 or TRBD2 (7 bases each). V gave up 5 bases and J gave up 2 bases, with 15 bases separating them. Germline CDR1 reads SGHTA; CDR2 reads FQGNSA. This CDR3 is 15 amino acids long. The CDR3 is CASSQGGGPQETQYF. In DNA, the CDR3 is TGTGCCAGCAGCCAGGGGGGGGGACCTCAAGAGACCCAGTACTTC.

This clonotype was detected many times. The chain combines TRBV5-8 with TRBJ1-1; no definite D call. Per the germline V gene, CDR1 is SGHTS and CDR2 is YDEGEE. The CDR3 totals 15 residues. Trimming cost V 1 base and J 4 bases, with 14 bases left between them. CDR3 residues: CASSLRSTPGTEAFF. CDR3 nucleotide sequence: TGTGCCAGCAGCTTGCGATCGACACCTGGCACTGAAGCTTTCTTT.

This clonotype was counted at least ten times. The chain links TRBV28 to TRBJ2-3, with 7 positions matching TRBD1. The junction had 5 bases not matched to a gene; V was cut back by 7 bases and J by 1 base. The CDR3 is 14 residues long. Germline V gives CDR1 MDHEN, CDR2 SYDVKM. CDR3 residues: CASTLTGGTDTQYF. Written as DNA, the CDR3 is TGTGCCAGCACCCTAACAGGGGGCACAGATACGCAGTATTTT.

This clonotype came up many times. The CDR3 bases are TGTGCCAGCAGCTTGGTGGGCCGGCTACGGACCCAGTACTTC. Encoded protein: CASSLVGRLRTQYF. The gene calls are TRBV5-6 and TRBJ2-5; D is uncertain. The V and J ends lost 0 bases and 7 bases respectively, with 13 bases between them. Looked up from germline, CDR1 is SGHDT and CDR2 is YYEEEE. CDR3 length equals 14 residues.

The chain recombines TRBV19 with TRBJ2-1, with 7 bases aligning to TRBD2. Trimming cost V 7 bases and J 0 bases; bases outside gene matches: 6. The CDR3 totals 15 residues. CDR1 is LNHDA, CDR2 SQIVND, per germline (reference sequence). In nucleotides, the CDR3 is TGTGCCAGTAAAAAAGGCGGGAGCTCCTACAATGAGCAGTTCTTC. It yields the protein CASKKGGSSYNEQFF. The full variable domain, with the rest looked up from reference TRBV19 and TRBJ2-1, is DGGITQSPKYLFRKEGQNVTLSCEQNLNHDAMYWYRQDPGQGLRLIYYSQIVNDFQKGDIAEGYSVSREKKESFPLTVTSAQKNPTAFYLCASKKGGSSYNEQFFGPGTRLTVL.

The chain uses TRBV19 and TRBJ2-7; possibly TRBD1 for D (6 bases). The CDR3 is 15 residues long. V lost 5 bases, J lost 5 bases, and 19 bases lay in between. Germline lookup yields CDR1 LNHDA and CDR2 SQIVND (reference sequence). In DNA form, the CDR3 reads TGTGCCAGTAGTCCTCGCGATTCGACAGGCCACGAGCAGTACTTC. Its translation: CASSPRDSTGHEQYF.

This clonotype has at least ten counts. The gene calls are TRBV28 and TRBJ2-5; 15 nucleotides agree with TRBD2. The V segment lost 5 bases and the J segment 4 bases; nucleotides outside the gene matches: 5. The CDR3 sequence is 16 residues long. Germline CDR1 reads MDHEN; CDR2 reads SYDVKM. Here the CDR3 DNA reads TGTGCCAGCAGTCCCGGGACTAGCGGGGGGATAGAGACCCAGTACTTC. This sequence encodes CASSPGTSGGIETQYF.

There are many counts of this clonotype. The gene calls are TRBV7-2 and TRBJ1-2, with D perhaps TRBD1 (6 bases). Germline assignment: CDR1 SGHTA and CDR2 FQGNSA. The CDR3 runs 14 residues. The germline V and J ends were trimmed by 5 bases and 8 bases, with 18 bases remaining between them. The CDR3 region is CASSKGGRSGGYTF. The CDR3 region has the DNA TGTGCCAGCAGCAAGGGGGGGCGATCGGGAGGCTACACCTTC. The full variable domain, in which reference TRBV7-2 and TRBJ1-2 provide the parts outside the CDR3, is GAGVSQSPSNKVTEKGKDVELRCDPISGHTALYWYRQSLGQGLEFLIYFQGNSAPDKSGLPSDRFSAERTGGSVSTLTIQRTQQEDSAVYLCASSKGGRSGGYTFGSGTRLTVV.

This clonotype was observed many times. J is TRBJ2-3 and V is TRBV29-1; weak D call: TRBD2 (6 bases). The V gene lost 4 bases and the J gene lost 1 base, with 9 bases spanning the gap. The CDR3 runs 13 residues. Germline V gene lookup returns CDR1 SQVTM and CDR2 ANQGSEA. CDR3 sequence reads: CSVVGSGTDTQYF. In nucleotides, the CDR3 is TGCAGCGTTGTCGGGAGTGGCACAGATACGCAGTATTTT.

This clonotype was seen at least ten times. V gene TRBV18 combines with J gene TRBJ2-7; 7 bases agree with TRBD1. V gave up 0 bases and J gave up 7 bases; unmatched junction bases: 12. CDR3 size: 16 residues. In germline, CDR1 is KGHSH, CDR2 LQKENI. CDR3 bases: TGTGCCAGCTCACCACCGAGGGGGCGCCAATCTACGGAGCAGTACTTC. Protein sequence: CASSPPRGRQSTEQYF.

This clonotype was seen at least ten times. The V and J genes are TRBV11-2 and TRBJ2-7; D is uncertain. Trimming removed 6 bases at V and 4 bases at J, with 13 bases between. The CDR3 covers 13 residues. Looked up from germline, CDR1 is SGHAT and CDR2 is FQNNGV. The CDR3 DNA reads as TGTGCCAGCAGTCCATTAAGGTGGTACGAGCAGTACTTC. Its translation is CASSPLRWYEQYF.

This clonotype has a count of ten or more. The V gene is TRBV5-1, the J gene TRBJ2-5; 9 nucleotides agree with TRBD1. From germline, CDR1 is SGHRS and CDR2 YFSETQ. The V segment lost 2 bases and the J segment 1 base; nucleotides outside the gene matches: 3. The CDR3 is made up of 15 amino acids. CDR3 bases: TGCGCCAGCAGCTTTTCGGGACAGGGCCAAGAGACCCAGTACTTC. Protein sequence: CASSFSGQGQETQYF.

This clonotype appeared a few times. The chain uses TRBV14 and TRBJ2-1, with TRBD2 matching over 10 bases. Germline values: CDR1 SGHDN, CDR2 FVKESK. V trimming: 6 bases; J trimming: 0 bases; junction bases outside the gene matches: 5. There are 16 residues in the CDR3. CDR3 bases: TGTGCCAGCAGAAATTCTAGCGGGAGCTCCTACAATGAGCAGTTCTTC. Amino acid sequence: CASRNSSGSSYNEQFF.

This clonotype was picked up many times. The rearrangement links TRBV20-1 to TRBJ2-7, with D maybe TRBD2 (6 bases). Germline lookup yields CDR1 DFQATT and CDR2 SNEGSKA (reference sequence). Trimming cost V 3 bases and J 4 bases, with 16 bases left between them. This CDR3 contains 14 residues. In nucleotides, the CDR3 is TGCAGTGCTAGGCGTGTCGGGACTGTATACGAGCAGTACTTC. Translated: CSARRVGTVYEQYF.